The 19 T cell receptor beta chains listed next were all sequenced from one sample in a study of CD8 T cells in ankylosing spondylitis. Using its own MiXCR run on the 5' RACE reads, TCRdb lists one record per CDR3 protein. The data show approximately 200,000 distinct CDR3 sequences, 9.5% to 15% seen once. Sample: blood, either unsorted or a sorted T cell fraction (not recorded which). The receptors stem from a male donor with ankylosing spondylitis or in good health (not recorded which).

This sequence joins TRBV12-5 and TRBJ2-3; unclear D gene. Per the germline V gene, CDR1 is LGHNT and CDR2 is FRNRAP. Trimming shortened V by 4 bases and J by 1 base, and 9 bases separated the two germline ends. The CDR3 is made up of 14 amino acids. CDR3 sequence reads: CASGSPSGTDTQYF. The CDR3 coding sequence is TGTGCTAGTGGTTCCCCCTCGGGCACAGATACGCAGTATTTT.

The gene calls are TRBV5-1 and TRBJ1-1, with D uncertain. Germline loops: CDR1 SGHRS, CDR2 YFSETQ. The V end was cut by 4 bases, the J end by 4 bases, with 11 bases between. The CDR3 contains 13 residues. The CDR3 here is CASSHEEVTEAFF. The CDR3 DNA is TGCGCCAGCAGCCACGAGGAGGTCACTGAAGCTTTCTTT.

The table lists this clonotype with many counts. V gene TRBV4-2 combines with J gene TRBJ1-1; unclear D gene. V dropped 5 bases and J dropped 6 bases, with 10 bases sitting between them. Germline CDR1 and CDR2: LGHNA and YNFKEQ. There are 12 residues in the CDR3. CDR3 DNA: TGTGCCAGCAGCGCATACGACGCTGAAGCTTTCTTT. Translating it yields CASSAYDAEAFF.

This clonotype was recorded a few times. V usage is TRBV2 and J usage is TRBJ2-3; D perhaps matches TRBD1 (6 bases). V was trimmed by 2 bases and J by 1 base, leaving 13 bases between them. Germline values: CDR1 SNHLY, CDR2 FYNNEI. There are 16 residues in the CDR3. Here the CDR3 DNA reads TGTGCCAGCAGTGAATCGGGGACATTGGGCACAGATACGCAGTATTTT. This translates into CASSESGTLGTDTQYF.

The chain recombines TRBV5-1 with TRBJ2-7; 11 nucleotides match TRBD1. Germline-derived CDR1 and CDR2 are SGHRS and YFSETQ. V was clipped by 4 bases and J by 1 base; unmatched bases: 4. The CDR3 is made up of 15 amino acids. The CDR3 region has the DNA TGCGCCAGCAGCATAGGACAGGGGGCGTCCTACGAGCAGTACTTC. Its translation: CASSIGQGASYEQYF.

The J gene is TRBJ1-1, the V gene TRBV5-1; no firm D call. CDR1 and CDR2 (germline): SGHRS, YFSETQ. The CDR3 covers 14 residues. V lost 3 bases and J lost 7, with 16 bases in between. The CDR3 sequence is CASSWISGSFEAFF. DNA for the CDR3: TGCGCCAGCAGCTGGATATCGGGGTCTTTTGAAGCTTTCTTT.

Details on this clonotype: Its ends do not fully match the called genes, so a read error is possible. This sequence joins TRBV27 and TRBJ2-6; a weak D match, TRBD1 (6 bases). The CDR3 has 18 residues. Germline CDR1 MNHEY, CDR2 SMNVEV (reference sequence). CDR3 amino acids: CASSLGSDRNSGANVLSF. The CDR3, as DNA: TGTGCCAGCAGTTTAGGATCGGACAGAAACTCTGGGGCCAACGTCCTGAGTTTC.

The CDR3, as DNA: TGCAGCGTTGAAGCCGCCGGGGGGGCCTACAATGAGCAGTTCTTC. This codes for CSVEAAGGAYNEQFF. V usage is TRBV29-1 and J usage is TRBJ2-1, with 8 bases fitting TRBD2. The germline V gene encodes CDR1 SQVTM and CDR2 ANQGSEA. With 1 base clipped from V and 2 bases from J, the junction kept 4 bases outside the gene matches. The CDR3 has 15 amino acids.

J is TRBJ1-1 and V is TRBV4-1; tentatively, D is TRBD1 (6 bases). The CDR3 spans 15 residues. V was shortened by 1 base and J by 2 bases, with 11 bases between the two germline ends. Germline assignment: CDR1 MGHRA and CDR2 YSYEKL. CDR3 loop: CASSQAVQGNTEAFF. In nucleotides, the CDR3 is TGCGCCAGCAGCCAAGCGGTACAGGGAAACACTGAAGCTTTCTTT.

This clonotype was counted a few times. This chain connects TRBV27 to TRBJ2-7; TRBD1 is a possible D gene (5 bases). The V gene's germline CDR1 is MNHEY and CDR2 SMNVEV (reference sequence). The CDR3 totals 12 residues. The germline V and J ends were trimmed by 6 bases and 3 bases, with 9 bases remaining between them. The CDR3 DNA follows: TGTGCCAGCAGAGGGGCCAGCTACGAGCAGTACTTC. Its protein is CASRGASYEQYF.

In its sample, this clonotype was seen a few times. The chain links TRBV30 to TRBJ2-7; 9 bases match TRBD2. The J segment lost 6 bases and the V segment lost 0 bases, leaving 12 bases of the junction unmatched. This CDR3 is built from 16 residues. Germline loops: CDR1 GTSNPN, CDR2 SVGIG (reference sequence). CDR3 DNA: TGTGCCTGGAGTGTTTTGTCTGAGCGGGGGGCGCGCGAGCAGTACTTC. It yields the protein CAWSVLSERGAREQYF.

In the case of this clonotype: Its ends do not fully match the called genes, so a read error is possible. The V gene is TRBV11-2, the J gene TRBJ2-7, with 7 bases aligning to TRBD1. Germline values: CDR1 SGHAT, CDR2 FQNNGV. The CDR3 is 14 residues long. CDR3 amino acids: CTSSLVGTAYEQYF. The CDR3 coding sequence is TGTACCAGCAGCTTAGTTGGGACAGCCTACGAGCAGTACTTC.

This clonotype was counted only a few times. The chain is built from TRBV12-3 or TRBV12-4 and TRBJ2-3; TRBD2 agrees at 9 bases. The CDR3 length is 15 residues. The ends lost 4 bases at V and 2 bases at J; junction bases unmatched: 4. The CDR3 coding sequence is TGTGCCAGCAGTTCGGCGGGGGGGCTCACAGATACGCAGTATTTT. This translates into CASSSAGGLTDTQYF.

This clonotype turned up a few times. Written as DNA, the CDR3 is TGCAGCGACATGTGGGGGGATACGCAGTATTTT. This codes for CSDMWGDTQYF. The V gene is TRBV29-1, the J gene TRBJ2-3, with D tentatively TRBD1 or TRBD2 (5 bases each). V dropped 7 bases and J dropped 6 bases, with 11 bases sitting between them. The CDR3 is made up of 11 amino acids. Germline CDR1 is SQVTM and CDR2 is ANQGSEA.

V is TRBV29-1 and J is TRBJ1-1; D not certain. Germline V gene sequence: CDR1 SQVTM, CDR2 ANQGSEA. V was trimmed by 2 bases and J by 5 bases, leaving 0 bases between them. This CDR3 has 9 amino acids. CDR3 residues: CSVETEAFF. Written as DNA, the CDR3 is TGCAGCGTTGAAACTGAAGCTTTCTTT.

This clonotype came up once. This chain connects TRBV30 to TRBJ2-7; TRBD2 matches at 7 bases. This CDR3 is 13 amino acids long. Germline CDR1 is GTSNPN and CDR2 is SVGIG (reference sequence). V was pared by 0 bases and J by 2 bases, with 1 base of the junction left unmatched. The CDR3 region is CAWSVGGPYEQYF. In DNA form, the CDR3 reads TGTGCCTGGAGTGTGGGAGGGCCCTACGAGCAGTACTTC.

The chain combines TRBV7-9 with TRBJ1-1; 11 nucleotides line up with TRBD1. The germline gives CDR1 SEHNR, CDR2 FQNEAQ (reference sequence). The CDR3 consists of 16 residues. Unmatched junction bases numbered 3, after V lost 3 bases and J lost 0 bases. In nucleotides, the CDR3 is TGTGCCAGCAGCTTCGGACAGGGGGCTCTGAACACTGAAGCTTTCTTT. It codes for CASSFGQGALNTEAFF. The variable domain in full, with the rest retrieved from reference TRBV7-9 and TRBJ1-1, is DTGVSQNPRHKITKRGQNVTFRCDPISEHNRLYWYRQTLGQGPEFLTYFQNEAQLEKSRLLSDRFSAERPKGSFSTLEIQRTEQGDSAMYLCASSFGQGALNTEAFFGQGTRLTVV.

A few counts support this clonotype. The chain's CDR3 is CASSSRGTGETQYF. The CDR3 DNA sequence: TGTGCCAGCAGTTCCCGAGGGACAGGGGAGACCCAGTACTTC. The V call is TRBV6-5, the J call TRBJ2-5; the match to TRBD1 covers 9 bases. In germline, CDR1 is MNHEY, CDR2 SVGAGI. The CDR3 covers 14 residues. Germline trimming cut 4 bases from V and 5 bases from J; bases unmatched to any gene: 5.

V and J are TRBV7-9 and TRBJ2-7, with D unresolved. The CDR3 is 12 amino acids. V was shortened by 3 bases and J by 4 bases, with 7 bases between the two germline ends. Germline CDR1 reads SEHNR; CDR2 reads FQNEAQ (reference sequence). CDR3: CASSFATYEQYF. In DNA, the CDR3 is TGTGCCAGCAGCTTTGCCACATACGAGCAGTACTTC.